This T cell receptor (beta chain) was documented in a study of blood T cell repertoires in COVID-19. Study as a whole: Some COVID-19 samples were acute and others convalescent; all came from the United States, Italy and Spain.

One Seattle source followed patients from active infection through their disease course. Per the original methods: Cell counts per sample came from amplifying reference gene primers. Using immunoSEQ multiplex PCR, the repertoire was profiled, and TCRdb retains in-frame clones only, with some absent. The V and J calls and clone size are taken from that table; D and trimming were inferred from the DNA. The profile covers 160,000 or so clones, with approximately 79% appearing a single time and more than 7% taken by the ten largest. The length of the CDR3 is 14 residues. Trimming stripped 3 bases from V and 4 bases from J, with 15 bases between. Germline V lookup: CDR1 DFQATT, CDR2 SNEGSKA (reference sequence). Only one count was recorded for this clone.

The V gene is TRBV20-1, the J gene TRBJ1-1; perhaps TRBD1 as D (6 bases). The sample comprised peripheral blood. The TCR sequence derives from a woman aged 55-69 years with COVID-19, enrolled during active disease. CDR3: CSASWDNVGTEAFF. CDR3 nucleotide sequence: TGCAGTGCTAGTTGGGACAATGTGGGCACTGAAGCTTTCTTT.